This T cell receptor beta chain comes out of a study of vaccination effects on CD4 cells after COVID-19. At the level of the study: Pre-vaccine samples were drawn 16 days and one week before the first dose.

Libraries were prepared by immunoSEQ multiplex PCR; TCRdb keeps only in-frame clonotypes and omits some of them. The sample contains 60,000 to 75,000 clones, more than 65% of which appear only once. To note about this clone: Antigen specificity is unknown.

Before sequencing took place, the ViraFEST assay used viral peptide pools to expand antigen-specific CD4+ T cells. When ten to eleven days of culture had elapsed, CD4+ T cells were isolated. Confirmation by PCR established that the person had SARS-CoV-2 infection between March and December 2020. They grew over 1.5 million PBMC in each well, adding about 10 IU/ml IL-2 and around 9.6 ug/ml peptides. The culture used as the negative control contained an HIV-1 Nef peptide pool. The source of this sequence is a human donor who had a prior SARS-CoV-2 infection. Source: CD4+ T cells from PBMCs cultured with HIV peptides, taken before COVID-19 vaccination. Subset defined: HIV-1 Nef peptide pool negative control/reference culture.

CDR3 protein: CASSFPAGQGGSGANVLTF. The DNA of the CDR3 is TGTGCCAGCAGCTTTCCAGCGGGACAGGGAGGCTCTGGGGCCAACGTCCTGACTTTC. This chain links TRBV7-8 with TRBJ2-6, with 9 positions matching TRBD1. Trimming cost V 3 bases and J 0 bases; bases outside gene matches: 9. In germline, CDR1 is SGHVS, CDR2 FQNEAQ. The CDR3 length is 19 residues.